One and the same sample provided the 5 T cell receptor beta chains below, sequenced in a study of blood T cell repertoires in COVID-19. Repertoires were generated with immunoSEQ multiplex PCR, while TCRdb's copy carries only in-frame clones and drops some. Among more than 300,000 clones, 86% were seen once, and the ten largest hold around 1.5%. Specimen: peripheral blood. The receptors shown here come from a woman between 50 and 59 years old with acute or convalescent COVID-19.

J is TRBJ2-5 and V is TRBV20-1, with D tentatively TRBD1 (5 bases). V lost 6 bases, J lost 5 bases, and 10 bases lay in between. The CDR3 sequence is 11 residues long. Germline CDR1 and CDR2: DFQATT and SNEGSKA (reference sequence). Here the CDR3 reads CSAGVMETQYF. In DNA form, the CDR3 reads TGCAGTGCAGGGGTTATGGAGACCCAGTACTTC.

V is TRBV7-3 and J is TRBJ1-1, with D tentatively TRBD1 (6 bases). With 5 bases removed from V and 0 bases from J, the gap between germline ends came to 16 bases. The CDR3 has 16 residues. Germline CDR1 and CDR2: SGHTA and FQGTGA. CDR3 bases: TGTGCCAGCAGCCTTATCCGGGACACGGTGAACACTGAAGCTTTCTTT. It codes for CASSLIRDTVNTEAFF.

This rearrangement joins TRBV7-3 to TRBJ2-1; 7 positions match TRBD2. From germline, CDR1 is SGHTA and CDR2 FQGTGA. The trim removed 5 bases at V and 8 bases at J, leaving 12 bases unmatched. The CDR3 spans 15 residues. The CDR3 protein is CASSGASGGMDEQFF. For the CDR3, the DNA is TGTGCCAGCAGCGGAGCTAGCGGAGGTATGGATGAGCAGTTCTTC.

The chain combines TRBV7-8 with TRBJ2-7; D is perhaps TRBD2 (7 bases). The germline V gene has CDR1 SGHVS and CDR2 FQNEAQ. Trimming stripped 1 base from V and 8 bases from J, with 18 bases between. CDR3 length: 15 residues. As DNA, the CDR3 is TGTGCCAGCAGCTTAGAGGGGGGAGGGGTGATGAAGCAGTACTTC. It codes for CASSLEGGGVMKQYF.

The chain joins TRBV7-9 to TRBJ2-5, with 7 positions matching TRBD2. The CDR3 covers 14 residues. CDR1 and CDR2 (germline): SEHNR, FQNEAQ (reference sequence). After removal of 3 bases from V and 9 bases from J, the junction contained 10 bases not matched to a gene. Here the CDR3 DNA reads TGTGCCAGCAGCTTGATACAGGCCGGGGGGTCCCAGTACTTC. The encoded protein is CASSLIQAGGSQYF.